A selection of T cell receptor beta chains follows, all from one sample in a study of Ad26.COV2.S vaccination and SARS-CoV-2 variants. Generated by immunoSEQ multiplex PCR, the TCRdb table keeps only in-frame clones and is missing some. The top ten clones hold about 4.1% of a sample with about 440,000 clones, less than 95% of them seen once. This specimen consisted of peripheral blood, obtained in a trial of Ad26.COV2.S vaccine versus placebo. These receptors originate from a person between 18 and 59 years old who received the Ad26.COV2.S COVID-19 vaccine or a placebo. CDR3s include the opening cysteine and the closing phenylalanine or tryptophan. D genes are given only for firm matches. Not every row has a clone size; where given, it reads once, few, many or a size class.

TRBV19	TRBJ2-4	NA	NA	TGTGCCAGTAGTATCGGACCCTTAGGGGATCAGTACTTC	CASSIGPLGDQYF
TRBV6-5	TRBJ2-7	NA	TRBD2	TGTGCCAGCAGTTTCGCGGGAGGGCCGGAATTCGAGCAGTACTTC	CASSFAGGPEFEQYF
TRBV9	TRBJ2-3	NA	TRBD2	TGTGCCAGCAGCGTAGGCGGGAGAATCGTCGCAGATACGCAGTATTTT	CASSVGGRIVADTQYF
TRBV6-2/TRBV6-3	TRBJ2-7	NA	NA	TGTGCCAGCAGTATGGACGGATACGAGCAGTACTTC	CASSMDGYEQYF
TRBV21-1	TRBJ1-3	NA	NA	TGTGCCAGCAGTGAGGGACTTCCCAATAAAAACACCATATATTTT	CASSEGLPNKNTIYF
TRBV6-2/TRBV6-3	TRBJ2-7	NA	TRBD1	TGTGCCAGCAGCTGGGACAGGAGCTCCTACGAGCAGTACTTC	CASSWDRSSYEQYF
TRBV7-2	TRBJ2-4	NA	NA	TGTGCCAGCAGCTTAGGCGAGGTTGGAGGGAACATTCAGTACTTC	CASSLGEVGGNIQYF
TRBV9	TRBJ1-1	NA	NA	TGTGCCAGCAGCGTAGTTGGGGGGTTTGAAGCTTTCTTT	CASSVVGGFEAFF
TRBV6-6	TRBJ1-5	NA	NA	TGTGCCAGCAGTCCAGAGGGACAGCCCCAGCATTTT	CASSPEGQPQHF
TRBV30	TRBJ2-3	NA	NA	TGTGCCTGGAGTGCAGGGACAGATACGCAGTATTTT	CAWSAGTDTQYF
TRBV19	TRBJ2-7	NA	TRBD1	TGTGCCAGTTCGGACAGGCTCAAGGACGAGCAGTACTTC	CASSDRLKDEQYF
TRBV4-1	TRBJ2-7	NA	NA	TGCGCCAGCAGCCAAGTTCACCCGGGATCCTCCTACGAGCAGTACTTC	CASSQVHPGSSYEQYF
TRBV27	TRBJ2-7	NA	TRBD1	TGTGCCAGCAGGAGACAGGGTTTGACCTACGAGCAGTACTTC	CASRRQGLTYEQYF
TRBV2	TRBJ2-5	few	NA	TGTGCCAGCAGTGGGGGACCACAAGAGACCCAGTACTTC	CASSGGPQETQYF
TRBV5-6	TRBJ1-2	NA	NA	TGTGCCAGCAGCGATACAGGGATAAAAAAGCATGGCTACACCTTC	CASSDTGIKKHGYTF
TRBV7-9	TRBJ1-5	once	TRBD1	TGTGCCAGCAGCGGGACAGGGAGAGATCAGCCCCAGCATTTT	CASSGTGRDQPQHF
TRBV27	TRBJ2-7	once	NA	TGTGCCAGCAGTTTATCCCCCAACGGGGGACGTTACGAGCAGTACTTC	CASSLSPNGGRYEQYF
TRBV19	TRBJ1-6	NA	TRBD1	TGTGCCAGTAGTGGGACAGTGTCCAATTCACCCCTCCACTTT	CASSGTVSNSPLHF
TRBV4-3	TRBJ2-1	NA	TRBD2	TGCGCCAGCAGCCATACTAGCGGGGTGCTCAATGAGCAGTTCTTC	CASSHTSGVLNEQFF
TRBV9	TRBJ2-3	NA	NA	TGTGCCAGCAGCGTGCTCGTTAGGGGGGATACGCAGTATTTT	CASSVLVRGDTQYF
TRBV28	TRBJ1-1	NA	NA	TGTGCCAGCAGTTTAGGTGCAAGTGAAGCTTTCTTT	CASSLGASEAFF
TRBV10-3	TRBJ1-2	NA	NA	TGTGCCATTTCCCCCGGACAAAATTTTAACTATGGCTACACCTTC	CAISPGQNFNYGYTF
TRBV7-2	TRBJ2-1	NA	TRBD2	TGTGCCAGCAGCTTATGGCCGACCGGGACTAGCGGTCCCTACAATGAGCAGTTCTTC	CASSLWPTGTSGPYNEQFF
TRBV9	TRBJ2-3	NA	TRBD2	TGTGCCAGCAGCGTAGCAGCGGGAGGGCTGGGTACGCAGTATTTT	CASSVAAGGLGTQYF
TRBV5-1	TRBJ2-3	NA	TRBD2	TGCGCCAGCAGCCCCGCTAGCGGGAGGGCCGTGTATACGCAGTATTTT	CASSPASGRAVYTQYF
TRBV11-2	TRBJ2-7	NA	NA	TGTGCCAGCAGCTTAGATCTGGGCAGGACGTACGAGCAGTACTTC	CASSLDLGRTYEQYF
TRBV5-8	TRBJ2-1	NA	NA	TGTGCCAGCAGCCTTATGTGGTGGGATGGGACAAGGGGCGGTGAGCAGTTCTTC	CASSLMWWDGTRGGEQFF
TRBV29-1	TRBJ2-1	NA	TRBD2	TGCAGCGTTGCCGGGACTAGCGGGAGTGATGAGCAGTTCTTC	CSVAGTSGSDEQFF
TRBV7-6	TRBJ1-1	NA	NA	TGTGCCAGCAGCGCCGGACAGTTGAACACTGAAGCTTTCTTT	CASSAGQLNTEAFF
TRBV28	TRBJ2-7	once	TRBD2	TGTGCCAGCAGCCCGGGACTAGCCTTACAGCAGTACTTC	CASSPGLALQQYF
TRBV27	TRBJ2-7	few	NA	TGTGCCAGCAGTTTAACAGGGAGGCCCTCCTACGAGCAGTACTTC	CASSLTGRPSYEQYF
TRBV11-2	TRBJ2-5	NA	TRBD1	TGTGCCAGCAGCTTAGTTGGACAGGCATCAGAGACCCAGTACTTC	CASSLVGQASETQYF
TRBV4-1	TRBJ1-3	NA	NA	TGCGCCAGCAGCCATCCGGGACAAAGCTCTGGAAACACCATATATTTT	CASSHPGQSSGNTIYF
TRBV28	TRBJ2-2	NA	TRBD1	TGTGCCAGCAGTTTACAGGGGGCGAACACCGGGGAGCTGTTTTTT	CASSLQGANTGELFF
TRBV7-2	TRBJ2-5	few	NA	TGTGCCAGCAGCTTAGTGAGCAGGGCGGAAGAGACCCAGTACTTC	CASSLVSRAEETQYF
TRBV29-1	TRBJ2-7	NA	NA	TGCAGCGTTGCCGTTGGGACGGCCTACGAGCAGTACTTC	CSVAVGTAYEQYF
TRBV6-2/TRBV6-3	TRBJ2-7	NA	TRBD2	TGTGCCAGCAGTTACTCCAGGACTAGCGGGAGTACTACCGAGCAGTACTTC	CASSYSRTSGSTTEQYF
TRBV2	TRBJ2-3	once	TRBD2	TGTGCCAGCGGAAAGCCGACTAGCGGCAATTTCCCAGATACGCAGTATTTT	CASGKPTSGNFPDTQYF
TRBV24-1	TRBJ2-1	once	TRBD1	TGTGCCACCAGTGAAGGGACAGGCGGAGGGTCGTGGGAGCAGTTCTTC	CATSEGTGGGSWEQFF
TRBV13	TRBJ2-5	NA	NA	TGTGCCAGCAGCCGAGGGGCCGCGGAGACCCAGTACTTC	CASSRGAAETQYF
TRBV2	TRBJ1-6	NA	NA	TGTGCCAGCAGGGATCAGCCAAATTCACCCCTCCACTTT	CASRDQPNSPLHF
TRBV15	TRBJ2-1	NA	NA	TGTGCCACCAGCATGGGGGACTACAATGAGCAGTTCTTC	CATSMGDYNEQFF
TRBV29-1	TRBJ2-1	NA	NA	TGCAGCGTTGAAAGGGCGATGGCGGGGATTATATACAATGAGCAGTTCTTC	CSVERAMAGIIYNEQFF
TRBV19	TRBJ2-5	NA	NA	TGTGCCAGTAGTATAAGAGTGGGGTGGGAGCAAGAGACCCAGTACTTC	CASSIRVGWEQETQYF
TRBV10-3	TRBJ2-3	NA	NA	TGTGCCATCAGTGAAAGCACAGATACGCAGTATTTT	CAISESTDTQYF
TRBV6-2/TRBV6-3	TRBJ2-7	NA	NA	TGTGCCAGCAGTTACGGGACCCTCTACGAGCAGTACTTC	CASSYGTLYEQYF
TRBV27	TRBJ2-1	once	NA	TGTGCCAGCAGTTTGGCTAGCATCGATGAGCAGTTCTTC	CASSLASIDEQFF
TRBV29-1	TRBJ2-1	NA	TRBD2	TGCAGCGTTGATGGGACTAGCTACCACTATTCCTACAATGAGCAGTTCTTC	CSVDGTSYHYSYNEQFF
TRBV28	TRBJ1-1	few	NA	TGTGCCAGCAGGATGACTTCGAACACTGAAGCTTTCTTT	CASRMTSNTEAFF
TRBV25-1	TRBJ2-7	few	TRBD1	TGTGCCAGCAGTGACTCTCCGGACAGGAACGAGCAGTACTTC	CASSDSPDRNEQYF
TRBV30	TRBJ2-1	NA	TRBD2	TGTGCCTGGAACCGGGACTATCACAATGAGCAGTTCTTC	CAWNRDYHNEQFF
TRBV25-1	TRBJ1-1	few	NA	TGTGCCAGCAGTGAATCGGGGTGGGGAAGAACTGAAGCTTTCTTT	CASSESGWGRTEAFF
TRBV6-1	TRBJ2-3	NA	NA	TGTGCCAGCAGTGATGGGACTGTGGCAGATACGCAGTATTTT	CASSDGTVADTQYF